Presented here are 31 T cell receptor beta chains from one specimen sequenced in a study of blood T cell repertoires in COVID-19. The repertoire was sequenced with immunoSEQ multiplex PCR; TCRdb's copy has only in-frame clones and lacks some. The repertoire consists of 56,000 or so clones, with roughly nine tenths occurring once and the leading ten covering around two fifths. The sequenced sample was peripheral blood. These receptors all stem from a woman in her sixties or seventies with COVID-19, enrolled during active disease.

CDR3 in DNA: TGTGCCAGCAGTGAACGGCGGCAGGGGGCCCGAGCTTTCTTT. It specifies CASSERRQGARAFF. The chain combines TRBV25-1 with TRBJ1-1, with 8 bases lining up with TRBD1. V lost 2 bases and J lost 10; bases outside the gene matches: 9. CDR1 is MGHDK, CDR2 SYGVNS, per germline. The CDR3 spans 14 residues. The whole variable domain, remainder taken from reference TRBV25-1 and TRBJ1-1, is EADIYQTPRYLVIGTGKKITLECSQTMGHDKMYWYQQDPGMELHLIHYSYGVNSTEKGDLSSESTVSRIRTEHFPLTLESARPSHTSQYLCASSERRQGARAFFGQGTRLTVV.

The gene calls are TRBV12-2 and TRBJ2-7; the tabulated D call, TRBD2, remains unverified against the DNA. TRBV12-2 is annotated as a pseudogene. The CDR3 is 16 amino acids. In DNA, the CDR3 is TGTGCAAGTCGCTTAGTGTCTTGGGACTCTAGCTACGAGCAGTACTTC. It is translated as CASRLVSWDSSYEQYF.

The chain couples TRBV5-1 to TRBJ1-1, with a possible D match to TRBD1 (5 bases). The V and J ends lost 4 bases and 1 base respectively, with 17 bases between them. The CDR3 covers 16 residues. Looked up from germline, CDR1 is SGHRS and CDR2 is YFSETQ. CDR3 DNA: TGCGCCAGCAGCCCGGACGCAAGTCAGGGGAACACTGAAGCTTTCTTT. The encoded protein is CASSPDASQGNTEAFF. Together with reference TRBV5-1 and TRBJ1-1, the CDR3 gives the full variable domain: KAGVTQTPRYLIKTRGQQVTLSCSPISGHRSVSWYQQTPGQGLQFLFEYFSETQRNKGNFPGRFSGRQFSNSRSEMNVSTLELGDSALYLCASSPDASQGNTEAFFGQGTRLTVV.

J is TRBJ2-7 and V is TRBV25-1; TRBD1 matches 9 bases. CDR3 length equals 14 residues. Germline V gene data show CDR1 as MGHDK and CDR2 as SYGVNS. V was clipped by 4 bases and J by 6 bases; unmatched bases: 7. The DNA for the CDR3 is TGTGCCAGCAGTGCTCGGACAGGGGAATTCGAGCAGTACTTC. This gives the protein CASSARTGEFEQYF.

This clone was found once. This chain uses TRBV18 with TRBJ2-1, with D perhaps TRBD2 (6 bases). The CDR3 spans 13 residues. Germline lookup yields CDR1 KGHSH and CDR2 LQKENI. V was shortened by 10 bases and J by 3 bases, with 13 bases between the two germline ends. The CDR3 sequence: CATQRRGYNEQFF. The CDR3 DNA follows: TGTGCCACTCAGCGGAGGGGCTACAATGAGCAGTTCTTC.

The chain uses TRBV11-3 and TRBJ2-2, with 9 positions matching TRBD1. With 5 bases clipped from V and 5 bases from J, the junction kept 3 bases outside the gene matches. The CDR3 sequence is 14 residues long. The germline V gene has CDR1 SGHNT and CDR2 YENEEA. CDR3: CASSPGTGTGELFF. In DNA, the CDR3 is TGTGCCAGCAGCCCCGGGACAGGGACCGGGGAGCTGTTTTTT.

The rearrangement links TRBV9 to TRBJ2-1; TRBD1 might be the D (6 bases). The germline CDR1 and CDR2 sequences are SGDLS and YYNGEE. The CDR3 spans 15 residues. The germline V and J ends were trimmed by 4 bases and 2 bases, with 13 bases remaining between them. CDR3 sequence reads: CASSRAGETYNEQFF. CDR3 DNA: TGTGCCAGCAGCCGGGCAGGGGAGACCTACAATGAGCAGTTCTTC. The full variable domain, its missing parts supplied by reference TRBV9 and TRBJ2-1, is DSGVTQTPKHLITATGQRVTLRCSPRSGDLSVYWYQQSLDQGLQFLIQYYNGEERAKGNILERFSAQQFPDLHSELNLSSLELGDSALYFCASSRAGETYNEQFFGPGTRLTVL.

J is TRBJ2-5 and V is TRBV28; 7 nucleotides line up with TRBD2. CDR3 length: 16 residues. V lost 6 bases to trimming and J lost 5 bases; unmatched junction nucleotides: 15. The V gene's germline CDR1 is MDHEN and CDR2 SYDVKM. The CDR3 loop is CASSSRRAGDYETQYF. The CDR3 DNA follows: TGTGCCAGCAGCTCTCGCCGCGCGGGAGATTATGAGACCCAGTACTTC.

CDR3: CASSLSGDGYTF. CDR3 DNA: TGTGCCAGCAGTTTGTCAGGTGATGGCTACACCTTC. This rearrangement joins TRBV27 to TRBJ1-2; D not certain. Trimming took 3 bases from V and 6 from J, leaving 8 bases between them. Looked up from germline, CDR1 is MNHEY and CDR2 is SMNVEV (reference sequence). CDR3 length equals 12 residues.

V usage is TRBV23-1 and J usage is TRBJ1-2; no clear D. TRBV23-1 is reported as an ORF; its role is uncertain. This CDR3 has 15 residues. Trimming removed 1 base at V and 13 bases at J, with 22 bases between. The CDR3 DNA sequence: TGCGCCAGCAGTCAATTTCGGGATCGGGGTCGATGGCTCACCTTC. This codes for CASSQFRDRGRWLTF.

The chain links TRBV7-9 to TRBJ2-1, with TRBD2 identical over 8 bases. CDR1 and CDR2 from the germline V gene are SEHNR and FQNEAQ (reference sequence). Germline trimming cut 7 bases from V and 7 bases from J; bases unmatched to any gene: 9. The CDR3 is 14 residues long. As DNA, the CDR3 is TGTGCCAGCACCGTCGGGGGGGCTGGAAATGAGCAGTTCTTC. It encodes CASTVGGAGNEQFF.

J is TRBJ1-1 and V is TRBV6-5; 9 nucleotides match TRBD1. Looked up from germline, CDR1 is MNHEY and CDR2 is SVGAGI. CDR3 length equals 14 residues. J gave up 9 bases and V 3 bases, and 8 bases lay outside the gene matches. The DNA of the CDR3 is TGTGCCAGCAGTTATAACAGGGGGCGCGAAAAAGCTTTCTTT. Protein: CASSYNRGREKAFF.

The CDR3 here is CSVEDDLSGSTDTQYF. In DNA form, the CDR3 reads TGCAGCGTTGAAGATGACCTTAGCGGGAGCACAGATACGCAGTATTTT. The chain employs TRBV29-1 and TRBJ2-3; 7 bases fit TRBD2. Trimming at V came to 0 bases and at J to 0 bases, leaving 6 bases not matched to a gene. In germline, CDR1 is SQVTM, CDR2 ANQGSEA. The CDR3 extends over 16 amino acids.

This chain links TRBV19 with TRBJ1-2; a possible D gene is TRBD1 (6 bases). This CDR3 has 15 amino acids. Trimming cost V 6 bases and J 2 bases, with 16 bases left between them. Germline CDR1 and CDR2: LNHDA and SQIVND (reference sequence). The CDR3 sequence is CASSPVDRLNYGYTF. For the CDR3, the DNA is TGTGCCAGTAGCCCTGTGGACAGATTGAACTATGGCTACACCTTC. Together with reference TRBV19 and TRBJ1-2, the CDR3 gives the full variable domain: DGGITQSPKYLFRKEGQNVTLSCEQNLNHDAMYWYRQDPGQGLRLIYYSQIVNDFQKGDIAEGYSVSREKKESFPLTVTSAQKNPTAFYLCASSPVDRLNYGYTFGSGTRLTVV.

This rearrangement joins TRBV4-3 to TRBJ1-4, with D unresolved. V was shortened by 0 bases and J by 5 bases, with 10 bases between the two germline ends. Germline assignment: CDR1 LGHNA and CDR2 YSLEER. The CDR3 is 15 residues long. CDR3 DNA: TGCGCCAGCAGCCAAGATGACGGGAGGAATGAAAAACTGTTTTTT. This gives the protein CASSQDDGRNEKLFF.

V gene TRBV30 combines with J gene TRBJ1-1; D gene uncertain. The CDR3 loop spans 12 amino acids. With 2 bases removed from V and 0 bases from J, the gap between germline ends came to 4 bases. Germline CDR1 reads GTSNPN; CDR2 reads SVGIG (reference sequence). As DNA, the CDR3 is TGTGCCTGGAGTCCGTTGAACACTGAAGCTTTCTTT. Its translation: CAWSPLNTEAFF.

This sequence joins TRBV9 and TRBJ2-7, with D hard to call. V was shortened by 4 bases and J by 4 bases, with 9 bases between the two germline ends. CDR3 length: 12 amino acids. CDR1 and CDR2 (germline): SGDLS, YYNGEE. The CDR3 DNA sequence: TGTGCCAGCAGCCCTCGAGAGTACGAGCAGTACTTC. Its protein product is CASSPREYEQYF.

The CDR3 DNA follows: TGCGCCAGCAGCTTGGTAGCGGGAACGAACACTGAAGCTTTCTTT. The encoded protein is CASSLVAGTNTEAFF. The V call is TRBV5-1, the J call TRBJ1-1; D gene ambiguous. Trimming pared 0 bases from V and 1 base from J, leaving 10 bases between. Germline V gives CDR1 SGHRS, CDR2 YFSETQ. The CDR3 is 15 residues long. Full variable domain (rest looked up from reference TRBV5-1 and TRBJ1-1): KAGVTQTPRYLIKTRGQQVTLSCSPISGHRSVSWYQQTPGQGLQFLFEYFSETQRNKGNFPGRFSGRQFSNSRSEMNVSTLELGDSALYLCASSLVAGTNTEAFFGQGTRLTVV.

This rearrangement joins TRBV13 to TRBJ2-3; TRBD2 aligns across 9 bases. The CDR3 consists of 16 residues. The junction had 10 bases not matched to a gene; V was cut back by 5 bases and J by 4 bases. The germline gives CDR1 PRHDT, CDR2 FYEKMQ (reference sequence). The CDR3 sequence is CASSPWGGRASDTQYF. CDR3 bases: TGTGCCAGCAGCCCGTGGGGCGGGAGGGCCTCAGATACGCAGTATTTT.

The chain links TRBV12-5 to TRBJ1-1, with D unclear. CDR3 length equals 22 residues. V gave up 0 bases and J gave up 0 bases, with 29 bases separating them. The germline CDR1 and CDR2 sequences are LGHNT and FRNRAP. The CDR3 coding sequence is TGTGCTAGTGGTTTGGTGCCAGGATTTTTCGTTGTAAGCCTAAAATTGAACACTGAAGCTTTCTTT. Translating gives CASGLVPGFFVVSLKLNTEAFF.

This clone has only one observation. The genes are TRBV7-8 and TRBJ1-1; D remains unclear. The CDR3 loop spans 15 amino acids. From germline, CDR1 is SGHVS and CDR2 FQNEAQ. The V and J ends lost 0 bases and 2 bases respectively, with 10 bases between them. The CDR3 DNA sequence: TGTGCCAGCAGCTTAGCTGTATCGGTAAACACTGAAGCTTTCTTT. Protein: CASSLAVSVNTEAFF.

The chain has TRBV6-1 and TRBJ2-7, with 7 positions matching TRBD1. The CDR3 length is 13 residues. Germline CDR1 and CDR2: MNHNS and SASEGT. V shed 3 bases, J shed 6 bases, and the junction held 5 bases outside the gene matches. In nucleotides, the CDR3 is TGTGCCAGCAGTGACCAGACAGGGACCGAGCAGTACTTC. Its translation: CASSDQTGTEQYF.

This clone occurred once. The CDR3 DNA reads TGTGCCAGTAATGAGGGAAAGTATGGCTACACCTTC. Translation: CASNEGKYGYTF. The chain carries TRBV19 and TRBJ1-2, with no clear D. CDR1 and CDR2 from the germline V gene are LNHDA and SQIVND (reference sequence). V lost 7 bases and J 5 bases, leaving 11 bases between the germline ends. The CDR3 totals 12 residues.

The rearrangement uses TRBV29-1 and TRBJ2-5; D perhaps matches TRBD1 (5 bases). There are 13 residues in the CDR3. The V and J ends lost 4 bases and 2 bases respectively, with 11 bases between them. Germline lookup yields CDR1 SQVTM and CDR2 ANQGSEA. CDR3 loop: CSVVGRAQETQYF. The CDR3 DNA follows: TGCAGCGTTGTCGGCAGGGCGCAAGAGACCCAGTACTTC.

The chain combines TRBV14 with TRBJ1-2; tentative D call: TRBD1 (5 bases). Germline assignment: CDR1 SGHDN and CDR2 FVKESK. This CDR3 has 17 amino acids. Trimming took 1 base from V and 1 from J, leaving 16 bases between them. The CDR3 coding sequence is TGTGCCAGCAGCCAAGTCGGCAGGGCACCCTTTAACTATGGCTACACCTTC. Protein sequence: CASSQVGRAPFNYGYTF.

The chain recombines TRBV4-3 with TRBJ2-1, with TRBD1 as a possible D gene (6 bases). V dropped 0 bases and J dropped 3 bases, with 15 bases sitting between them. In germline, CDR1 is LGHNA, CDR2 YSLEER. The CDR3 sequence is 17 residues long. The CDR3: CASSQDFRRQDYNEQFF. CDR3 sequence (DNA): TGCGCCAGCAGCCAAGATTTCAGGAGACAGGACTACAATGAGCAGTTCTTC.

The chain recombines TRBV6-5 with TRBJ2-2; maybe TRBD2 (5 bases). Germline V gene lookup returns CDR1 MNHEY and CDR2 SVGAGI. V gave up 0 bases and J gave up 4 bases, with 6 bases separating them. CDR3 length equals 14 residues. CDR3 amino acids: CASSYSGSTGELFF. CDR3 DNA: TGTGCCAGCAGTTACTCAGGGAGCACCGGGGAGCTGTTTTTT.

This chain joins TRBV18 and TRBJ2-3; the D gene is possibly TRBD2 (5 bases). Between the trimmed V and J ends, which lost 3 bases and 4 bases, there was a span of 14 bases. This CDR3 has 15 amino acids. The V gene's germline CDR1 is KGHSH and CDR2 LQKENI. The CDR3 loop is CASSPSQRTADTQYF. CDR3 bases: TGTGCCAGCTCACCGTCCCAGCGGACCGCAGATACGCAGTATTTT.

This chain joins TRBV6-6 and TRBJ1-1, with no clear D. The CDR3 sequence is 13 residues long. The ends were cut back, 2 bases at V and 0 bases at J, with 4 bases in the middle. Germline CDR1 MNHNY, CDR2 SVGAGI (reference sequence). The CDR3 loop reads CASSYGMNTEAFF. The CDR3 DNA sequence: TGTGCCAGCAGTTACGGCATGAACACTGAAGCTTTCTTT.

The CDR3 protein is CASSQDRAGEETQYF. CDR3 nucleotide sequence: TGTGCCAGCAGCCAAGATCGAGCGGGGGAAGAGACCCAGTACTTC. V and J are TRBV14 and TRBJ2-5; TRBD2 matches 8 bases. Trimming took 0 bases from V and 3 from J; bases not matched to a gene: 3. CDR1 and CDR2 from the germline V gene are SGHDN and FVKESK. This CDR3 has 15 amino acids.

The chain links TRBV19 to TRBJ2-7; 13 bases match TRBD2. Trimming took 5 bases from V and 1 from J; bases not matched to a gene: 17. This CDR3 comprises 20 residues. Germline-derived CDR1 and CDR2 are LNHDA and SQIVND (reference sequence). The CDR3 bases are TGTGCCAGTAGTCCCGTAAGAGGACTAGCGGGAGTACTGAGGTCCTACGAGCAGTACTTC. Encoded protein: CASSPVRGLAGVLRSYEQYF.